The TCR beta chain under discussion was sequenced for a study of blood T cell repertoires in COVID-19. Whole-study context: T cells, B-cell-depleted T cells, or PBMCs provided the cDNA or gDNA that served as material.

This clone was picked up one time. The CDR3 is 13 amino acids. V was pared by 5 bases and J by 6 bases, with 6 bases of the junction left unmatched. Germline CDR1 is LNHDA and CDR2 is SQIVND (reference sequence). In the original workflow: Amplified reference gene primers provided the basis for estimating nucleated cell counts. Method: immunoSEQ multiplex PCR; TCRdb's copy keeps in-frame clones and lacks some. The V and J calls and clone size were taken over from that table, and D and trimming were inferred from the DNA. Here the sample spans 250,000 or so clones, about 83% being singletons. Sequenced material: peripheral blood. V gene TRBV19 combines with J gene TRBJ1-1; the match to TRBD1 covers 7 bases. The clonotype comes from a man between 45 and 60 years old with acute or convalescent COVID-19. CDR3 in DNA: TGTGCCAGTAGTTGGGGGACAGTTGCTGAAGCTTTCTTT. Protein sequence: CASSWGTVAEAFF. The whole variable domain, filled in from reference TRBV19 and TRBJ1-1, reads DGGITQSPKYLFRKEGQNVTLSCEQNLNHDAMYWYRQDPGQGLRLIYYSQIVNDFQKGDIAEGYSVSREKKESFPLTVTSAQKNPTAFYLCASSWGTVAEAFFGQGTRLTVV.